This T cell receptor beta chain is drawn from a study of blood T cells in healthy people across ages. Alongside a J-beta primer mix, a sample-barcoded 5' primer served in a second PCR lasting about 7 to 12 cycles. Tagging of each cDNA molecule was performed by a template-switch adaptor with 12 random nucleotides. MiXCR, run by TCRdb on the 5' RACE reads, gives a single entry per CDR3 protein. The sample has fewer than 800,000 distinct CDR3 sequences; approximately 49% are singletons. Isolation recovered at least 6.5 million PBMCs from every sample. Study results and limitations: Age showed a roughly linear inverse relationship with TCR beta diversity per million T cells.

The CDR3 is 14 amino acids. Germline-derived CDR1 and CDR2 are LNHNV and YYDKDF (reference sequence). V was pared by 3 bases and J by 3 bases, with 2 bases of the junction left unmatched. A word on this clonotype: Its antigen is unidentified.

The sample was blood. The source is a woman aged 55-69 years in good health. The rearrangement joins TRBV15 to TRBJ1-5; 7 nucleotides match TRBD1. Here the CDR3 reads CATSRDRNNQPQHF. The CDR3 nucleotides read TGTGCCACCAGCAGGGACAGGAACAATCAGCCCCAGCATTTT.